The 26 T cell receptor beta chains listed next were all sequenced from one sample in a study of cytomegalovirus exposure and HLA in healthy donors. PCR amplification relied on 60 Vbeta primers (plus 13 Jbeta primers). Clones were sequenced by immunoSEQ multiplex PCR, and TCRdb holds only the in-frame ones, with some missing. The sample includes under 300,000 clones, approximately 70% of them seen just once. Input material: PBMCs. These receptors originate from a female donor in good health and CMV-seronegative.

The CDR3 DNA follows: TGTGCCAGCAGTCCCCTCTCCAGGGTTCCAACCTTC. Translation gives CASSPLSRVPTF. The V gene is TRBV28, the J gene TRBJ1-2; maybe TRBD1 (5 bases). CDR1 is MDHEN and CDR2 is SYDVKM in the germline V gene. Trimming stripped 5 bases from V and 14 bases from J, with 18 bases between. This CDR3 is built from 12 residues.

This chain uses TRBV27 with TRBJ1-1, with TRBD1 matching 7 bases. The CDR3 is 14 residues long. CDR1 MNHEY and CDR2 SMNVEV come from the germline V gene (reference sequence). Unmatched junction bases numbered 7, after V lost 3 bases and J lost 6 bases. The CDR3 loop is CASSFRQGGSEAFF. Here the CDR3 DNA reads TGTGCCAGCAGTTTCAGGCAGGGGGGATCTGAAGCTTTCTTT.

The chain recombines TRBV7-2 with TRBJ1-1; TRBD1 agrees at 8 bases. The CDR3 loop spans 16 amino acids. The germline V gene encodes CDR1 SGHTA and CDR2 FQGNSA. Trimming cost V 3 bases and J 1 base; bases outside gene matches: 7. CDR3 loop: CASSFPGQVGNTEAFF. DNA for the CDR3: TGTGCCAGCAGCTTTCCGGGACAGGTTGGGAACACTGAAGCTTTCTTT.

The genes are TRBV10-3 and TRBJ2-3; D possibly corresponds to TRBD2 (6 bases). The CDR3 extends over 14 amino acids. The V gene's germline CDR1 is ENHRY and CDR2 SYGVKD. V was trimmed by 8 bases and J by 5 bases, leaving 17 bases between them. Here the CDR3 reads CAIAGSSEGDTQYF. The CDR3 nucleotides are TGTGCCATCGCTGGATCCTCGGAGGGAGATACGCAGTATTTT.

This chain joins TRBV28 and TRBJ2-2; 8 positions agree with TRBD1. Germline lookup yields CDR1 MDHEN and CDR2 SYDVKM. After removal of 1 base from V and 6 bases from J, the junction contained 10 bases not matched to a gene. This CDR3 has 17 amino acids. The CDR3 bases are TGTGCCAGCAGTTTATTAATCGGACAGGGAAATGCCGGGGAGCTGTTTTTT. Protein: CASSLLIGQGNAGELFF.

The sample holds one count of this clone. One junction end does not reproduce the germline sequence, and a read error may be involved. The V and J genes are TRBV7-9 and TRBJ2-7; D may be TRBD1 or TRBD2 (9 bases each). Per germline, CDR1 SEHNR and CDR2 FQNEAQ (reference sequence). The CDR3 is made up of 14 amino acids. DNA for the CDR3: TGTTCCAGCAGCGGGGGGACAGGGAGCTACGAGCAGTACTTC. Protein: CSSSGGTGSYEQYF.

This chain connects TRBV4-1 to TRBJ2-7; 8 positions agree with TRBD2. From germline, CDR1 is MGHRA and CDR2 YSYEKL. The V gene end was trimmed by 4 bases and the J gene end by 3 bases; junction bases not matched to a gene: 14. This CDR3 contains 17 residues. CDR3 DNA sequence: TGCGCCAGCAGCCCCTTACTATCAGCGGGGGTTAACTACGAGCAGTACTTC. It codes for CASSPLLSAGVNYEQYF.

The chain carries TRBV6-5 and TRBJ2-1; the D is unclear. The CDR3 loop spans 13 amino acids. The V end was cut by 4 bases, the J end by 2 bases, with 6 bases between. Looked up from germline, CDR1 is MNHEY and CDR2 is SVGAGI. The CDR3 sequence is CASSSPAYNEQFF. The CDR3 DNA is TGTGCCAGCAGTTCCCCCGCCTACAATGAGCAGTTCTTC.

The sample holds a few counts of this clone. The CDR3 nucleotides read TGTGCCAGCAGTCCCAGACAATCCTTGACAGATACGCAGTATTTT. Amino acid sequence: CASSPRQSLTDTQYF. This rearrangement joins TRBV5-6 to TRBJ2-3; D is unclear. Germline assignment: CDR1 SGHDT and CDR2 YYEEEE. V lost 5 bases and J 3 bases, leaving 16 bases between the germline ends. This CDR3 region has 15 residues.

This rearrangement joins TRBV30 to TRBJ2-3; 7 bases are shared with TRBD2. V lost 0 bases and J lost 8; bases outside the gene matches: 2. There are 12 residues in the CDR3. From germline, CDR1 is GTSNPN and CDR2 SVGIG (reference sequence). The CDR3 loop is CAWSVSGGTQYF. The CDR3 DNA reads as TGTGCCTGGAGTGTTTCGGGGGGTACGCAGTATTTT.

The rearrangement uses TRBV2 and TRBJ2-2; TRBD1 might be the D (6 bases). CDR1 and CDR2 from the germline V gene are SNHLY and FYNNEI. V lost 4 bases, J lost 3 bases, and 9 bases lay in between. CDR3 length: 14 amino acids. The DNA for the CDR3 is TGTGCCAGCAGTGGCACAGGGTACACCGGGGAGCTGTTTTTT. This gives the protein CASSGTGYTGELFF.

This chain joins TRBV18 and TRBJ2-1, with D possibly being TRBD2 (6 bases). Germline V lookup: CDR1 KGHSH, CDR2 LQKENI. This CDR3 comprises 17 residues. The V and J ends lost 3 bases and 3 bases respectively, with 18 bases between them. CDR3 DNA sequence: TGTGCCAGCTCACCGGTAATTGGGGCGGGATTCTACAATGAGCAGTTCTTC. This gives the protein CASSPVIGAGFYNEQFF.

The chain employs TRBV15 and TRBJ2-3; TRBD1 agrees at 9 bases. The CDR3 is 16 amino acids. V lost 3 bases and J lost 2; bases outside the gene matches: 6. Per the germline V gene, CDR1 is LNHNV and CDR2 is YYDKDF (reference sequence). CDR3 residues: CATSRDRGGSTDTQYF. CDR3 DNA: TGTGCCACCAGCAGGGACAGGGGCGGGTCCACAGATACGCAGTATTTT.

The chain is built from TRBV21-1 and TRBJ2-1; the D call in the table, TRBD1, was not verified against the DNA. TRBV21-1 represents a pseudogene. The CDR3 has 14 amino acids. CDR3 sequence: CASGFWTGDHEQFF. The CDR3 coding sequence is TGTGCCAGCGGTTTCTGGACAGGGGACCATGAGCAGTTCTTC.

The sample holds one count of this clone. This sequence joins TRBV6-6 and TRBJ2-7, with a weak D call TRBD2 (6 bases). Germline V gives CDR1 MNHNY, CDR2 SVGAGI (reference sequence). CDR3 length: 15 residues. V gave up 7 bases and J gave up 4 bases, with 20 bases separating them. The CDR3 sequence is CASNTDRKGTYEQYF. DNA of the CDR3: TGTGCCAGCAATACGGACCGTAAGGGGACTTACGAGCAGTACTTC.

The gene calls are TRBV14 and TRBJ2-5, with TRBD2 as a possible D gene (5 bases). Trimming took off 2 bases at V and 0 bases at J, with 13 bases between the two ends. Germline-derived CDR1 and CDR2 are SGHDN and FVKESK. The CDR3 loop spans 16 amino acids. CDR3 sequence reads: CASSQRRIGYQETQYF. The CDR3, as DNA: TGTGCCAGCAGCCAAAGGAGGATCGGGTACCAAGAGACCCAGTACTTC. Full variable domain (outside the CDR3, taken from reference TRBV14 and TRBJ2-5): EAGVTQFPSHSVIEKGQTVTLRCDPISGHDNLYWYRRVMGKEIKFLLHFVKESKQDESGMPNNRFLAERTGGTYSTLKVQPAELEDSGVYFCASSQRRIGYQETQYFGPGTRLLVL.

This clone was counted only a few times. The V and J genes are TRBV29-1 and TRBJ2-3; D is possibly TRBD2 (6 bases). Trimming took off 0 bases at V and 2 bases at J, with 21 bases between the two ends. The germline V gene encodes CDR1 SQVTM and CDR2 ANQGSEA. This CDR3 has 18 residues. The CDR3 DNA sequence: TGCAGCGTTGAAGATCATCGACTAGGTAGGCTCGACACAGATACGCAGTATTTT. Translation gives CSVEDHRLGRLDTDTQYF.

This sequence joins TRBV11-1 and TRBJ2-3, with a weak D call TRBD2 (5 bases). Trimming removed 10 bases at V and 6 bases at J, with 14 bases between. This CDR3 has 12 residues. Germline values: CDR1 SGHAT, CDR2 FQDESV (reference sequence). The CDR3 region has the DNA TGTGCCACCTCACGATCGGGGGATACGCAGTATTTT. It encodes CATSRSGDTQYF.

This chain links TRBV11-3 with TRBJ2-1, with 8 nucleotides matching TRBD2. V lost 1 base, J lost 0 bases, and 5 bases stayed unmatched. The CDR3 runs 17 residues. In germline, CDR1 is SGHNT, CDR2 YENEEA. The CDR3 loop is CASSLAGLAGSYNEQFF. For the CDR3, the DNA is TGTGCCAGCAGCTTAGCTGGACTAGCAGGCTCCTACAATGAGCAGTTCTTC.

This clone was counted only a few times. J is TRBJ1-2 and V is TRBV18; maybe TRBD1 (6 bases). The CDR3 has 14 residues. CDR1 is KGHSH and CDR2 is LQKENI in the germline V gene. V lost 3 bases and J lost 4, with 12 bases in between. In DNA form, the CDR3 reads TGTGCCAGCTCACCCAACAGGGTAGGCTATGGCTACACCTTC. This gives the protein CASSPNRVGYGYTF.

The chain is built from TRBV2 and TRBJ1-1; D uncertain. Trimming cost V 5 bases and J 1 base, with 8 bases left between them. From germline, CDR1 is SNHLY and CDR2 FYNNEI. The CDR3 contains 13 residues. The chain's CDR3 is CASSYQQNTEAFF. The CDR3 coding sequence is TGTGCCAGCAGTTACCAACAGAACACTGAAGCTTTCTTT.

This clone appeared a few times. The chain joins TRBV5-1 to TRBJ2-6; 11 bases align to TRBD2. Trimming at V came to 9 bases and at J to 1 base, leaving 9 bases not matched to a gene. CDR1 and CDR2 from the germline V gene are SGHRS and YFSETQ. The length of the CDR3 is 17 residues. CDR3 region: CATSPLAGDSGANVLTF. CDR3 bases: TGCGCCACGTCCCCACTAGCGGGAGATTCTGGGGCCAACGTCCTGACTTTC. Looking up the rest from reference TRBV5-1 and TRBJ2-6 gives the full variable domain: KAGVTQTPRYLIKTRGQQVTLSCSPISGHRSVSWYQQTPGQGLQFLFEYFSETQRNKGNFPGRFSGRQFSNSRSEMNVSTLELGDSALYLCATSPLAGDSGANVLTFGAGSRLTVL.

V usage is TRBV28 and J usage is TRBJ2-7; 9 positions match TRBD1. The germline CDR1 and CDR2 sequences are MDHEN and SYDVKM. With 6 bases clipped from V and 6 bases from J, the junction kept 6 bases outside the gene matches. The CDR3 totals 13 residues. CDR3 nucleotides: TGTGCCAGCAGGGGGACAGGGAGGAGCGAGCAGTACTTC. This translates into CASRGTGRSEQYF.

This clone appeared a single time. The CDR3 DNA sequence: TGTGCCAGCACCGCCGGTCTAGCGGTTCACAATGAGCAGTTCTTC. This encodes CASTAGLAVHNEQFF. The chain links TRBV5-6 to TRBJ2-1, with 7 bases lining up with TRBD2. Per germline, CDR1 SGHDT and CDR2 YYEEEE. V shed 6 bases and J 5 bases; nucleotides not matched to a gene: 11. The CDR3 length is 15 residues.

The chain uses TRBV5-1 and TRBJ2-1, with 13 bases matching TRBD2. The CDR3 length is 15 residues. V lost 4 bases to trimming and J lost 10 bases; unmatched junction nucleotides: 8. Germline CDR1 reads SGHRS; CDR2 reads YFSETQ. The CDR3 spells CASSVGLAGVGEQFF. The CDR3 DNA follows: TGCGCCAGCAGCGTCGGACTAGCGGGAGTAGGGGAGCAGTTCTTC. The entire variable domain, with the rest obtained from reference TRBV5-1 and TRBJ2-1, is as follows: KAGVTQTPRYLIKTRGQQVTLSCSPISGHRSVSWYQQTPGQGLQFLFEYFSETQRNKGNFPGRFSGRQFSNSRSEMNVSTLELGDSALYLCASSVGLAGVGEQFFGPGTRLTVL.

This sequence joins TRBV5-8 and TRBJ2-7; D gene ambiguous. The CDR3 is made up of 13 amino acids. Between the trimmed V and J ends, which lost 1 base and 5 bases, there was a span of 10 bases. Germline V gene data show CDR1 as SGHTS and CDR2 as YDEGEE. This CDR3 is CASSLLTLHEQYF. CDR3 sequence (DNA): TGTGCCAGCAGCTTGCTCACTCTCCACGAGCAGTACTTC.